These 20 T cell receptor beta chains came from one sample sequenced in a study of blood T cells in healthy people across ages. For the second PCR, which ran for about 6 to 11 cycles, a sample-barcoded 5' primer and a J-beta primer mix were used. TCRdb called the 5' RACE reads again in MiXCR, with one record for every CDR3 protein. The data contain 270,000 or so distinct CDR3 sequences, roughly a quarter of them singletons. Sequencing used blood. These receptors were collected from a woman between 70 and 85 years old in good health.

CDR3 sequence reads: CASSFNGLAPSYEQYF. The CDR3 nucleotides read TGTGCCAGCAGCTTCAACGGACTAGCGCCCTCCTACGAGCAGTACTTC. This rearrangement joins TRBV27 to TRBJ2-7, with 9 bases matching TRBD2. The CDR3 covers 16 residues. The junction had 9 bases not matched to a gene; V was cut back by 6 bases and J by 0 bases. Germline CDR1 MNHEY, CDR2 SMNVEV (reference sequence).

This clonotype was counted a few times. This chain uses TRBV15 with TRBJ2-1; 9 nucleotides align to TRBD1. This CDR3 has 14 amino acids. V lost 2 bases and J lost 11; bases outside the gene matches: 7. Germline V CDR1 and CDR2: LNHNV, YYDKDF (reference sequence). Written as DNA, the CDR3 is TGTGCCACCAGCAGATCCCGGGACAGGGCCAAGCAGTTCTTC. The encoded protein is CATSRSRDRAKQFF. The variable domain in full, with the rest retrieved from reference TRBV15 and TRBJ2-1, is DAMVIQNPRYQVTQFGKPVTLSCSQTLNHNVMYWYQQKSSQAPKLLFHYYDKDFNNEADTPDNFQSRRPNTSFCFLDIRSPGLGDTAMYLCATSRSRDRAKQFFGPGTRLTVL.

V and J are TRBV5-1 and TRBJ2-4; TRBD2 might be the D (6 bases). V dropped 1 base and J dropped 0 bases, with 11 bases sitting between them. The CDR3 runs 16 residues. Germline V gene sequence: CDR1 SGHRS, CDR2 YFSETQ. As DNA, the CDR3 is TGCGCCAGCAGCTTGTTTCCCGGGGGAGCCAAAAACATTCAGTACTTC. Translated, it gives CASSLFPGGAKNIQYF.

This clonotype was counted at least ten times. The gene calls are TRBV29-1 and TRBJ1-3, with unresolved D. This CDR3 contains 11 residues. The V gene's germline CDR1 is SQVTM and CDR2 ANQGSEA. Trimming cost V 2 bases and J 4 bases, with 3 bases left between them. CDR3 bases: TGCAGCGTTGAATCGGGAAACACCATATATTTT. Protein product: CSVESGNTIYF.

A few counts support this clonotype. V gene TRBV27 combines with J gene TRBJ2-1; 14 bases map to TRBD2. V was clipped by 2 bases and J by 7 bases; unmatched bases: 4. The CDR3 covers 16 residues. CDR1 is MNHEY, CDR2 SMNVEV, per germline (reference sequence). The CDR3 region has the DNA TGTGCCAGCAGTTTACTCAGGACTAGCGGGAGGAATGAGCAGTTCTTC. This translates into CASSLLRTSGRNEQFF.

The J gene is TRBJ2-5, the V gene TRBV7-2, with unresolved D. The assigned J gene may be wrong: the sequence end matches TRBJ2-7 better. This CDR3 contains 14 residues. The germline CDR1 and CDR2 sequences are SGHTA and FQGNSA. The CDR3 nucleotides are TGTGCCAGCAGCCACGGTCTGGAGATCCACGAGCAGTACTTC. Amino acids: CASSHGLEIHEQYF.

The chain couples TRBV24-1 to TRBJ2-2, with 8 bases that match TRBD1. This CDR3 comprises 15 residues. The V segment lost 2 bases and the J segment 6 bases; nucleotides outside the gene matches: 4. From germline, CDR1 is KGHDR and CDR2 SFDVKD. The CDR3 DNA sequence: TGTGCCACCAGTGATTGGAAACAGGGGGCCGGGGAGCTGTTTTTT. This sequence encodes CATSDWKQGAGELFF.

This clonotype was detected many times. The gene calls are TRBV11-1 and TRBJ2-2; TRBD2 is a possible D gene (6 bases). Germline V gene sequence: CDR1 SGHAT, CDR2 FQDESV (reference sequence). Deletions cut 2 bases from V and 5 bases from J, with 18 bases between. This CDR3 contains 17 residues. CDR3 protein: CASSLHPGTLKTGELFF. The CDR3 nucleotides are TGTGCCAGCAGCTTACACCCCGGGACTCTAAAAACCGGGGAGCTGTTTTTT.

This chain joins TRBV12-3 or TRBV12-4 and TRBJ2-7; D may be TRBD2 (6 bases). V lost 6 bases and J 4 bases, leaving 13 bases between the germline ends. The CDR3 has 13 residues. For the CDR3, the DNA is TGTGCCAGCAGGTTCGCGCGGGGATACGAGCAGTACTTC. Its protein is CASRFARGYEQYF.

This clonotype was observed a few times. V and J are TRBV12-3 or TRBV12-4 and TRBJ2-5; TRBD2 matches at 14 bases. CDR3 length: 17 residues. Germline trimming cut 6 bases from V and 1 base from J; bases unmatched to any gene: 7. The CDR3: CASSQEGTSGGQETQYF. Here the CDR3 DNA reads TGTGCCAGCAGCCAGGAAGGGACTAGCGGGGGCCAAGAGACCCAGTACTTC.

This clonotype was recorded many times. The chain couples TRBV6-5 to TRBJ2-1, with D possibly TRBD1 on 5 matching bases. Germline V gene data show CDR1 as MNHEY and CDR2 as SVGAGI. V gave up 5 bases and J gave up 8 bases, with 10 bases separating them. This CDR3 region has 12 residues. The CDR3 nucleotides read TGTGCCAGCAGTGTAGGACACGATGAGCAGTTCTTC. It codes for CASSVGHDEQFF.

The chain recombines TRBV11-1 with TRBJ2-5; a weak D match, TRBD2 (6 bases). V lost 5 bases and J 2 bases, leaving 12 bases between the germline ends. The CDR3 has 14 amino acids. Germline V gene sequence: CDR1 SGHAT, CDR2 FQDESV (reference sequence). The CDR3 bases are TGTGCCAGCAGCCAGGACTACACTCAAGAGACCCAGTACTTC. Translated, it gives CASSQDYTQETQYF.

The V gene is TRBV29-1, the J gene TRBJ2-7; D unresolved. Looked up from germline, CDR1 is SQVTM and CDR2 is ANQGSEA. Trimming removed 1 base at V and 3 bases at J, with 4 bases between. CDR3 size: 11 residues. CDR3 sequence (DNA): TGCAGCGTTGAAGGGGTCTACGAGCAGTACTTC. Translating gives CSVEGVYEQYF.

This chain's CDR3 is CASSGIQETQYF. In DNA form, the CDR3 reads TGTGCCAGCAGCGGAATCCAAGAGACCCAGTACTTC. V usage is TRBV7-9 and J usage is TRBJ2-5; no firm D call. V lost 5 bases and J 1 base, leaving 5 bases between the germline ends. The germline V gene has CDR1 SEHNR and CDR2 FQNEAQ (reference sequence). This CDR3 has 12 residues.

Comments on this clonotype: Mismatch with germline at one junction end may stem from a read error. This chain connects TRBV7-7 to TRBJ1-5; no reliable D call. This CDR3 spans 13 amino acids. Germline lookup yields CDR1 SSHAT and CDR2 FNYEAQ (reference sequence). The CDR3 DNA follows: TGTGCTAGCAGCTTAGGAGTGAATCAGCCCCAGCATTTT. Translation: CASSLGVNQPQHF.

This clonotype was detected a few times. V and J are TRBV14 and TRBJ2-5, with 7 bases matching TRBD1. V dropped 4 bases and J dropped 2; count of bases not matched to a gene: 10. The CDR3 loop spans 16 amino acids. CDR1 is SGHDN, CDR2 FVKESK, per germline. DNA for the CDR3: TGTGCCAGCAGCCCCCGGGACAGCTACCATCAAGAGACCCAGTACTTC. It is translated as CASSPRDSYHQETQYF.

This clonotype turned up a few times. Possible read error: a much larger clone is one base away. The CDR3 sequence: CSGDSGRADTQYF. CDR3 DNA: TGCAGCGGCGATAGCGGGAGGGCGGATACGCAGTATTTT. The gene calls are TRBV29-1 and TRBJ2-3, with TRBD2 identical over 11 bases. Germline CDR1 reads SQVTM; CDR2 reads ANQGSEA. This CDR3 is 13 amino acids long. The J segment lost 6 bases and the V segment lost 7 bases, leaving 6 bases of the junction unmatched.

This chain uses TRBV7-2 with TRBJ2-1; D call uncertain. The end of the DNA aligns better with TRBJ2-7, so the J call may be wrong. The CDR3 is 13 amino acids. CDR1 SGHTA and CDR2 FQGNSA come from the germline V gene. CDR3 loop: CASSFADGSEQYF. In DNA form, the CDR3 reads TGTGCCAGCAGCTTTGCGGACGGCTCCGAGCAGTACTTC.

This clonotype has just one count. This chain connects TRBV12-3 or TRBV12-4 to TRBJ2-4; D is uncertain. The V gene lost 7 bases and the J gene lost 0 bases, with 16 bases spanning the gap. The CDR3 is 16 amino acids. CDR3 bases: TGTGCCAGCACCACCTCGGATCCCCCAGCCAAAAACATTCAGTACTTC. Protein product: CASTTSDPPAKNIQYF.

This clonotype was counted between two and nine times. The V call is TRBV7-9, the J call TRBJ1-1; 7 nucleotides line up with TRBD1. The CDR3 totals 15 residues. V lost 5 bases, J lost 1 base, and 7 bases stayed unmatched. In germline, CDR1 is SEHNR, CDR2 FQNEAQ (reference sequence). CDR3 sequence reads: CASSGHRGRNTEAFF. In DNA form, the CDR3 reads TGTGCCAGCAGCGGACACAGGGGAAGGAACACTGAAGCTTTCTTT.